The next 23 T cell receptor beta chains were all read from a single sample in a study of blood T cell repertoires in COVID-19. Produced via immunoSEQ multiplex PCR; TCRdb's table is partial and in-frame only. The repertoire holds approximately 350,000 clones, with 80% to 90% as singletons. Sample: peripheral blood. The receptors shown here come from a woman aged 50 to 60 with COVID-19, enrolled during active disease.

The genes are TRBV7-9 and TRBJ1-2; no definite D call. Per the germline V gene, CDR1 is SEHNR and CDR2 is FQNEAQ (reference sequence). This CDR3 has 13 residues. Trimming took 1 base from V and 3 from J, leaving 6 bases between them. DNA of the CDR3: TGTGCCAGCAGCTTAGGTTCTGACTATGGCTACACCTTC. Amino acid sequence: CASSLGSDYGYTF. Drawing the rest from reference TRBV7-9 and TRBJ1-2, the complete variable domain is DTGVSQNPRHKITKRGQNVTFRCDPISEHNRLYWYRQTLGQGPEFLTYFQNEAQLEKSRLLSDRFSAERPKGSFSTLEIQRTEQGDSAMYLCASSLGSDYGYTFGSGTRLTVV.

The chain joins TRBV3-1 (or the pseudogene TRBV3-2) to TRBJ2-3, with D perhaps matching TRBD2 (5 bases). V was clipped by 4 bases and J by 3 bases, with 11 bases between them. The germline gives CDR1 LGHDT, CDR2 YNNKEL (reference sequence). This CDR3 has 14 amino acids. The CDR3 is CASSPRDWTDTQYF. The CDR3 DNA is TGTGCCAGCAGCCCACGGGATTGGACAGATACGCAGTATTTT.

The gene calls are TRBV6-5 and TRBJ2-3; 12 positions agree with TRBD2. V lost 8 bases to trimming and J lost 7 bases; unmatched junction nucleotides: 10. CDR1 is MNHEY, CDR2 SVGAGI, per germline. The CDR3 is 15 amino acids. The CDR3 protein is CASGLAGGPKNTQYF. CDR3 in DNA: TGTGCCAGCGGGCTAGCGGGAGGGCCAAAGAATACGCAGTATTTT.

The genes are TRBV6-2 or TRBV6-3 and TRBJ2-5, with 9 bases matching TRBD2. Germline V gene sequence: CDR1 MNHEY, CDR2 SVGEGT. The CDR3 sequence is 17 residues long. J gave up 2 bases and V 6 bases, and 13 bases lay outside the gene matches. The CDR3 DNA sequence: TGTGCCAGCAGCCGACTTAGCGGGAGAGCCATTCAAGAGACCCAGTACTTC. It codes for CASSRLSGRAIQETQYF.

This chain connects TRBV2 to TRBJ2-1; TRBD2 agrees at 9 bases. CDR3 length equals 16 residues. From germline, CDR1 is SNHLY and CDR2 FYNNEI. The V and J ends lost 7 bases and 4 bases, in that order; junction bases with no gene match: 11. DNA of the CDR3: TGTGCCAGCACTCAGAGGCGGCTAGCGGGATACAATGAGCAGTTCTTC. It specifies CASTQRRLAGYNEQFF. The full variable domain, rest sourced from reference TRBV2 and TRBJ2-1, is EPEVTQTPSHQVTQMGQEVILRCVPISNHLYFYWYRQILGQKVEFLVSFYNNEISEKSEIFDDQFSVERPDGSNFTLKIRSTKLEDSAMYFCASTQRRLAGYNEQFFGPGTRLTVL.

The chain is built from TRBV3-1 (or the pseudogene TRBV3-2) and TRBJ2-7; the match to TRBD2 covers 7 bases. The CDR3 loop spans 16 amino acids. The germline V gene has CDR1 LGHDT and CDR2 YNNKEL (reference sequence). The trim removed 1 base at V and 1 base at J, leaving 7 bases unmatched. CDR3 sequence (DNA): TGTGCCAGCAGCCAAGTCCCAGCGGGAAGTTCCTACGAGCAGTACTTC. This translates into CASSQVPAGSSYEQYF.

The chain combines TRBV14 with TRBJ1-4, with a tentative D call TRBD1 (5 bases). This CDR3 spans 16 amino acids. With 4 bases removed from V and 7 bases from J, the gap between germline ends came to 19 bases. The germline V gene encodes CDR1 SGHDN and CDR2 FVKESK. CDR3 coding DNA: TGTGCCAGCAGCCCCATGACTCAGGGCCTCAGTGAAAAACTGTTTTTT. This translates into CASSPMTQGLSEKLFF.

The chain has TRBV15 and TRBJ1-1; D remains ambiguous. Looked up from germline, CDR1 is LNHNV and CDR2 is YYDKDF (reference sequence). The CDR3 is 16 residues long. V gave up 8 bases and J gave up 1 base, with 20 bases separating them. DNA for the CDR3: TGTGCCACCGGTGAGAGGGCTTACAGCGGGAACACTGAAGCTTTCTTT. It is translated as CATGERAYSGNTEAFF.

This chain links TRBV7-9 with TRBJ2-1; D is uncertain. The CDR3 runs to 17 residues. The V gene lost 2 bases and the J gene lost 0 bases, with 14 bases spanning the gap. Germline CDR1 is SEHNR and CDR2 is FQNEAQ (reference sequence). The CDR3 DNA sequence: TGTGCCAGCAGCTTAAGTCATGCCTTGAGCTCCTACAATGAGCAGTTCTTC. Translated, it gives CASSLSHALSSYNEQFF.

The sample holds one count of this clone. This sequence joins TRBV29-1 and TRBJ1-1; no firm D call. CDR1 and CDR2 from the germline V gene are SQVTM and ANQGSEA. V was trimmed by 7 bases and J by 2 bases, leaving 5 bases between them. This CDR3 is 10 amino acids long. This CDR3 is CSGQNTEAFF. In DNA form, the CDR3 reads TGCAGCGGACAAAACACTGAAGCTTTCTTT. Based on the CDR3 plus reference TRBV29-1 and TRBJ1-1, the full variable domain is SAVISQKPSRDICQRGTSLTIQCQVDSQVTMMFWYRQQPGQSLTLIATANQGSEATYESGFVIDKFPISRPNLTFSTLTVSNMSPEDSSIYLCSGQNTEAFFGQGTRLTVV.

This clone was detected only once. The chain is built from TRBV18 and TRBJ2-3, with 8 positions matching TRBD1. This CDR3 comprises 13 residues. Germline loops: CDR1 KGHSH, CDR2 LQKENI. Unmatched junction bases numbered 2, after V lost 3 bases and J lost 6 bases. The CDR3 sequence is CASSPRTGDTQYF. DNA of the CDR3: TGTGCCAGCTCACCTAGGACAGGGGATACGCAGTATTTT.

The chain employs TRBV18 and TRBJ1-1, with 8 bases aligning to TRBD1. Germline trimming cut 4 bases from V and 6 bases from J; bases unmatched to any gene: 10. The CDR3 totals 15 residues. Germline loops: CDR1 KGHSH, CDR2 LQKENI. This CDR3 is CASSRTSDRASEAFF. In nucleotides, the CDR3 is TGTGCCAGCTCACGGACTTCGGACAGGGCCTCTGAAGCTTTCTTT.

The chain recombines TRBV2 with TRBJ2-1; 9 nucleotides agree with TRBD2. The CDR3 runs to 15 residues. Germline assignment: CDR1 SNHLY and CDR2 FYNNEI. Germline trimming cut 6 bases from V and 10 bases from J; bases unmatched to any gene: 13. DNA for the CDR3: TGTGCCAGCAGAGAGTCAGCGGGAGGCCGCGGAGAGCAGTTCTTC. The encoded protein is CASRESAGGRGEQFF.

The CDR3 protein is CASSTRGLGRDQSSYNEQFF. The CDR3 bases are TGTGCCAGCAGTACAAGAGGGCTCGGACGAGACCAAAGCTCCTACAATGAGCAGTTCTTC. The chain recombines TRBV27 with TRBJ2-1; the D gene is possibly TRBD2 (5 bases). V lost 5 bases to trimming and J lost 0 bases, with 26 bases between them. CDR3 size: 20 residues. The germline V gene has CDR1 MNHEY and CDR2 SMNVEV (reference sequence).

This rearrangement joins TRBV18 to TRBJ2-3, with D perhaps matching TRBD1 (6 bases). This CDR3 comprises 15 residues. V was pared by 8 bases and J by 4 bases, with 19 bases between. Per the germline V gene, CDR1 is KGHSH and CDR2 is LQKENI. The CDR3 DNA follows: TGTGCCAGCGGTACAGGGCTAATGTCCGCAGATACGCAGTATTTT. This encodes CASGTGLMSADTQYF.

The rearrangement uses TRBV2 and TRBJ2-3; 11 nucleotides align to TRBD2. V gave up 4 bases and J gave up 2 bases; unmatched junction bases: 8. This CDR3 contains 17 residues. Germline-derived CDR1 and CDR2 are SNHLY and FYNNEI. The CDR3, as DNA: TGTGCCAGCAGTGCACCGGGACTAGCGGCCCTCACAGATACGCAGTATTTT. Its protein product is CASSAPGLAALTDTQYF. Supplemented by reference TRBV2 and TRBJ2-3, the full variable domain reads EPEVTQTPSHQVTQMGQEVILRCVPISNHLYFYWYRQILGQKVEFLVSFYNNEISEKSEIFDDQFSVERPDGSNFTLKIRSTKLEDSAMYFCASSAPGLAALTDTQYFGPGTRLTVL.

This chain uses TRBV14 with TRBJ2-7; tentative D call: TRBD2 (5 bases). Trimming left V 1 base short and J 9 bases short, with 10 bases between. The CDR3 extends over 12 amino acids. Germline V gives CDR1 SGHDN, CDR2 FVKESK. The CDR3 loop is CASSQATAGQYF. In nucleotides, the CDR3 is TGTGCCAGCAGCCAAGCCACGGCGGGGCAGTACTTC.

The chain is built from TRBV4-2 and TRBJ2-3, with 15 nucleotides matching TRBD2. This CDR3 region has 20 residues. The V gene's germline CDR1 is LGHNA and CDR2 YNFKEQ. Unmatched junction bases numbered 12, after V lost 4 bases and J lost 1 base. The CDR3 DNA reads TGTGCCAGCAGCCCCCGGACAGGACTAGCGGGAGGGTTTGGCACAGATACGCAGTATTTT. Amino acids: CASSPRTGLAGGFGTDTQYF.

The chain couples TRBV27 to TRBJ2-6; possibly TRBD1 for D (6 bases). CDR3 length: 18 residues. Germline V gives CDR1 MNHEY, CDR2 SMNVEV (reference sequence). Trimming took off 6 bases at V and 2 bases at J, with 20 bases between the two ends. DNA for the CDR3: TGTGCCAGCAGCCCCATCCCCCTGGGGGCCGCTGGGGCCAACGTCCTGACTTTC. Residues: CASSPIPLGAAGANVLTF.

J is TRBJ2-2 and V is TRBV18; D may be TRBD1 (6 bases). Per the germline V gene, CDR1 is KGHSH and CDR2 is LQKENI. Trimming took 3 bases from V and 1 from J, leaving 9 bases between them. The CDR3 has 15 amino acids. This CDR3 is CASSPGAVNTGELFF. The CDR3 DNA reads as TGTGCCAGCTCACCGGGGGCGGTGAACACCGGGGAGCTGTTTTTT.

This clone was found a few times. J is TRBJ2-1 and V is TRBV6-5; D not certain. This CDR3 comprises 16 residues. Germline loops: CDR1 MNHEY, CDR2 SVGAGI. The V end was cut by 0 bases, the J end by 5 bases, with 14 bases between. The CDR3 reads CASSYSGLNPNNEQFF. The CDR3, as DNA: TGTGCCAGCAGTTACTCGGGCCTGAACCCGAACAATGAGCAGTTCTTC.

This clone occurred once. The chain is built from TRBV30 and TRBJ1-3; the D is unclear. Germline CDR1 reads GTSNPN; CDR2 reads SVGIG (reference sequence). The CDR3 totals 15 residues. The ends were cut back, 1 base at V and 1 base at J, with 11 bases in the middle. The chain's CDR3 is CAWSAQTRSGNTIYF. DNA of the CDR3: TGTGCCTGGAGTGCCCAGACACGTTCTGGAAACACCATATATTTT. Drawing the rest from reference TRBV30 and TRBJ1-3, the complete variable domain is SQTIHQWPATLVQPVGSPLSLECTVEGTSNPNLYWYRQAAGRGLQLLFYSVGIGQISSEVPQNLSASRPQDRQFILSSKKLLLSDSGFYLCAWSAQTRSGNTIYFGEGSWLTVV.

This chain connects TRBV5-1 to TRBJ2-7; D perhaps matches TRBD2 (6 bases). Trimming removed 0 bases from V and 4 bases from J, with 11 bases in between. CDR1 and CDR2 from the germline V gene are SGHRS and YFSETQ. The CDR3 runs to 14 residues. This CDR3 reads CASSLGRGRYEQYF. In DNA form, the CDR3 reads TGCGCCAGCAGCTTGGGGAGGGGTCGGTACGAGCAGTACTTC.